This TCR beta chain was sequenced in a study of PD-L1 blockade in urothelial cancer. The overall study: About 85% of the 29 patients were men with bladder-origin urothelial cancer. Median T cell yield from tumor specimens was 1,300 to 1,500 cells.

Sequencing was performed with immunoSEQ multiplex PCR; in TCRdb, only in-frame clones are kept and a portion is missing. The data hold just over 35,000 clones, with around 34% observed a single time. Germline V gene sequence: CDR1 MDHEN, CDR2 SYDVKM. Trimming at V came to 3 bases and at J to 7 bases, leaving 6 bases not matched to a gene. The CDR3 sequence is 14 residues long. The clonotype originates from a man between 60 and 70 years old with urothelial cancer. Sample: tumor tissue, taken before atezolizumab (anti-PD-L1) treatment. The gene calls are TRBV28 and TRBJ1-5; 7 bases agree with TRBD1. This CDR3 reads CASSFPDRYQPQHF. The CDR3 coding sequence is TGTGCCAGCAGTTTTCCGGACAGGTACCAGCCCCAGCATTTT. Based on the CDR3 plus reference TRBV28 and TRBJ1-5, the full variable domain is DVKVTQSSRYLVKRTGEKVFLECVQDMDHENMFWYRQDPGLGLRLIYFSYDVKMKEKGDIPEGYSVSREKKERFSLILESASTNQTSMYLCASSFPDRYQPQHFGDGTRLSIL.